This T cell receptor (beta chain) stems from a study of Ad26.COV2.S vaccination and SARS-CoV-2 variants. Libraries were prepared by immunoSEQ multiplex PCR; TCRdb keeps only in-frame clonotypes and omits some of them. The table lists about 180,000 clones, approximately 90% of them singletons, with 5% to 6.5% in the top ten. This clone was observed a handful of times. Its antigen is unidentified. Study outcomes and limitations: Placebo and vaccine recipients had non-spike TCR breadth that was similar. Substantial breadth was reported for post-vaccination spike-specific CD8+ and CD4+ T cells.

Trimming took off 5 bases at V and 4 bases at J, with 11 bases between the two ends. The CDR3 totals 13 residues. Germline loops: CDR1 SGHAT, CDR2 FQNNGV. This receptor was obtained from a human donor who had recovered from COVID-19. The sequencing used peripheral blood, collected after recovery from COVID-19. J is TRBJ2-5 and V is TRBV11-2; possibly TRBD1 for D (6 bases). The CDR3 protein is CASSREGGETQYF. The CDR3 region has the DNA TGTGCCAGCAGCCGGGAAGGGGGAGAGACCCAGTACTTC.